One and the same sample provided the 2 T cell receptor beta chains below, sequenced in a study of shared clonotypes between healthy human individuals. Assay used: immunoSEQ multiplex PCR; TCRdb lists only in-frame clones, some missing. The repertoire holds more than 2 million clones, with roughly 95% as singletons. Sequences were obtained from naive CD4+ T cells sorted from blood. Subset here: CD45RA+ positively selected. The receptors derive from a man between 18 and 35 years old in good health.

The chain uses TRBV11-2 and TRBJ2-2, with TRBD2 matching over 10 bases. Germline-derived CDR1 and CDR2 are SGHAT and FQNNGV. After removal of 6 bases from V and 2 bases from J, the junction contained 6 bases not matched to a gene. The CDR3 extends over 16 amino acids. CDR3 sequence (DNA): TGTGCCAGCAGACTTAGACTAGCGGGTAACACCGGGGAGCTGTTTTTT. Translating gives CASRLRLAGNTGELFF. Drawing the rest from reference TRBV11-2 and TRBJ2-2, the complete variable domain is EAGVAQSPRYKIIEKRQSVAFWCNPISGHATLYWYQQILGQGPKLLIQFQNNGVVDDSQLPKDRFSAERLKGVDSTLKIQPAKLEDSAVYLCASRLRLAGNTGELFFGEGSRLTVL.

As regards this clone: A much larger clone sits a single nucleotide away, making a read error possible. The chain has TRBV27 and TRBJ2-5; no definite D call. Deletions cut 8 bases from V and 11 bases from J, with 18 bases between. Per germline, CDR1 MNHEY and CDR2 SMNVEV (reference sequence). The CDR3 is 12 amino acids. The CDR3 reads CASPLKGYVQYF. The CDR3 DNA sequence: TGTGCCAGCCCCCTAAAGGGTTACGTGCAGTACTTC.